One and the same sample provided the 14 T cell receptor beta chains below, sequenced in a study of blood T cell repertoires in COVID-19. Libraries were prepared by immunoSEQ multiplex PCR; TCRdb keeps only in-frame clonotypes and omits some of them. The profile shows approximately 54,000 clones, roughly 88% of them singletons. Sequenced material: peripheral blood. These receptors were obtained from a human donor in a cohort sampled during active COVID-19.

The chain has TRBV19 and TRBJ1-6; D is perhaps TRBD1 (5 bases). From germline, CDR1 is LNHDA and CDR2 SQIVND (reference sequence). The CDR3 loop spans 15 amino acids. Trimming stripped 5 bases from V and 5 bases from J, with 13 bases between. This CDR3 is CASSAGRGDNSPLHF. The CDR3 nucleotides read TGTGCCAGTAGTGCCGGGAGGGGCGATAATTCACCCCTCCACTTT.

The V gene is TRBV10-3, the J gene TRBJ1-6; D call uncertain. CDR1 is ENHRY, CDR2 SYGVKD, per germline. The CDR3 contains 13 residues. V was pared by 7 bases and J by 9 bases, with 13 bases between. DNA for the CDR3: TGTGCCATCAATGGCGGGGATGGTTCACCCCTCCACTTT. Its protein is CAINGGDGSPLHF.

This chain links TRBV25-1 with TRBJ2-3, with a possible D match to TRBD2 (6 bases). Between the trimmed V and J ends, which lost 3 bases and 2 bases, there was a span of 15 bases. This CDR3 comprises 16 residues. Germline CDR1 reads MGHDK; CDR2 reads SYGVNS. CDR3 residues: CASSDGGLTPTDTQYF. The CDR3 DNA sequence: TGTGCCAGCAGTGATGGAGGACTAACCCCCACAGATACGCAGTATTTT.

The genes are TRBV7-2 and TRBJ1-1; 9 bases line up with TRBD1. The J segment lost 8 bases and the V segment lost 2 bases, leaving 9 bases of the junction unmatched. CDR1 is SGHTA, CDR2 FQGNSA, per germline. The CDR3 length is 15 residues. The CDR3 region is CASSLLGTGIGEAFF. Written as DNA, the CDR3 is TGTGCCAGCAGCTTATTAGGGACAGGGATCGGCGAAGCTTTCTTT.

This clone showed up just once. The chain has TRBV6-6 and TRBJ2-4, with unresolved D. The germline gives CDR1 MNHNY, CDR2 SVGAGI (reference sequence). This CDR3 is 13 amino acids long. Trimming pared 2 bases from V and 5 bases from J, leaving 7 bases between. The CDR3 spells CASSYGLQNIQYF. The CDR3 DNA follows: TGTGCCAGCAGTTACGGGCTACAAAACATTCAGTACTTC.

The table lists this clone with a count of one. This sequence joins TRBV10-2 and TRBJ1-4, with TRBD1 identical over 8 bases. Per germline, CDR1 WSHSY and CDR2 SAAADI. This CDR3 comprises 15 residues. V lost 2 bases and J lost 8; bases outside the gene matches: 7. This chain's CDR3 is CASSELRTGNEKLFF. CDR3 bases: TGCGCCAGCAGTGAGCTGCGGACAGGGAACGAAAAACTGTTTTTT.

This chain uses TRBV6-5 with TRBJ2-3; 8 bases match TRBD1. The CDR3 runs to 15 residues. Germline loops: CDR1 MNHEY, CDR2 SVGAGI. Trimming took 6 bases from V and 6 from J; bases not matched to a gene: 11. The DNA of the CDR3 is TGTGCCAGCAGAGACTTTCAGGGGGCTAAGGATACGCAGTATTTT. Translation: CASRDFQGAKDTQYF.

The J gene is TRBJ1-2, the V gene TRBV6-5, with a tentative D call TRBD1 (5 bases). Germline CDR1 is MNHEY and CDR2 is SVGAGI. V was trimmed by 2 bases and J by 4 bases, leaving 8 bases between them. This CDR3 is 13 amino acids long. This CDR3 reads CASSYAGGYGYTF. CDR3 in DNA: TGTGCCAGCAGTTACGCGGGGGGCTATGGCTACACCTTC.

This clone was seen a single time. The CDR3 sequence: CASSLAGQLNEKLFF. CDR3 sequence (DNA): TGCGCCAGCAGCTTGGCGGGACAGCTTAATGAAAAACTGTTTTTT. The rearrangement uses TRBV5-1 and TRBJ1-4; 7 bases fit TRBD1. Per germline, CDR1 SGHRS and CDR2 YFSETQ. V dropped 0 bases and J dropped 4; count of bases not matched to a gene: 3. There are 15 residues in the CDR3.

This rearrangement joins TRBV21-1 to TRBJ2-6; the DNA was not used to check the table's D call, TRBD1. TRBV21-1 constitutes a pseudogene. The CDR3 loop spans 14 amino acids. The CDR3 here is CANHRGAGANVLTF. The CDR3 bases are TGTGCCAACCACAGGGGAGCTGGGGCCAACGTCCTGACTTTC.

The chain employs TRBV2 and TRBJ1-2; 8 positions agree with TRBD1. The ends lost 7 bases at V and 7 bases at J; junction bases unmatched: 8. The CDR3 is 13 residues long. Germline V gene data show CDR1 as SNHLY and CDR2 as FYNNEI. CDR3 DNA sequence: TGTGCCAGCAAAACAGGGGGGTCTGGTGGCTACACCTTC. Translated: CASKTGGSGGYTF.

This clone appeared a few times. The chain combines TRBV7-8 with TRBJ1-1; maybe TRBD1 (5 bases). The germline CDR1 and CDR2 sequences are SGHVS and FQNEAQ. The V end lost 1 base, the J end lost 4 bases, and 10 bases lay between the germline ends. The CDR3 has 14 amino acids. The CDR3 region is CASSLDGGGTEAFF. The CDR3 bases are TGTGCCAGCAGCTTAGATGGGGGAGGCACTGAAGCTTTCTTT.

This chain uses TRBV5-5 with TRBJ2-1; tentative D call: TRBD2 (5 bases). V was clipped by 3 bases and J by 6 bases, with 19 bases between them. The CDR3 runs 16 residues. The germline V gene encodes CDR1 SGHKS and CDR2 YYEKEE (reference sequence). The DNA of the CDR3 is TGTGCCAGCAGCTCACCACTAGAACAAGTCGGCAATGAGCAGTTCTTC. It translates to CASSSPLEQVGNEQFF. Supplemented by reference TRBV5-5 and TRBJ2-1, the full variable domain reads DAGVTQSPTHLIKTRGQQVTLRCSPISGHKSVSWYQQVLGQGPQFIFQYYEKEERGRGNFPDRFSARQFPNYSSELNVNALLLGDSALYLCASSSPLEQVGNEQFFGPGTRLTVL.

This clone was counted a single time. V usage is TRBV7-8 and J usage is TRBJ2-3; 7 nucleotides align to TRBD2. Looked up from germline, CDR1 is SGHVS and CDR2 is FQNEAQ. The CDR3 spans 14 residues. J gave up 3 bases and V 3 bases, and 3 bases lay outside the gene matches. CDR3 region: CASSFRDYTDTQYF. CDR3 in DNA: TGTGCCAGCAGCTTCCGGGACTATACAGATACGCAGTATTTT.